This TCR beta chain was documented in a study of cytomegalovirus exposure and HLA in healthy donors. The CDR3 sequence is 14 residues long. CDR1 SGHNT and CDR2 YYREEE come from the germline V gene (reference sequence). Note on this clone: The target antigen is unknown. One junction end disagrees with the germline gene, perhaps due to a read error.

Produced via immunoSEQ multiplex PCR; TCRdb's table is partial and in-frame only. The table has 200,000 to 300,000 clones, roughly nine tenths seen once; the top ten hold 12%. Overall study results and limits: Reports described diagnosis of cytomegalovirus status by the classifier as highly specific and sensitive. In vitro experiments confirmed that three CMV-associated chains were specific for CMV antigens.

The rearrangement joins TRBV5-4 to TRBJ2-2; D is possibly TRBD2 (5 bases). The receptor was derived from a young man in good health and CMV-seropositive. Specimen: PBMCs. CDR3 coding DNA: TGTGCCAGCAGCTTGGGGAGTTCGTCCGGGAAGCTGTTTTTT. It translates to CASSLGSSSGKLFF. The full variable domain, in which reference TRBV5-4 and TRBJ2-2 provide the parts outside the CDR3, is ETGVTQSPTHLIKTRGQQVTLRCSSQSGHNTVSWYQQALGQGPQFIFQYYREEENGRGNFPPRFSGLQFPNYSSELNVNALELDDSALYLCASSLGSSSGKLFFGEGSRLTVL.